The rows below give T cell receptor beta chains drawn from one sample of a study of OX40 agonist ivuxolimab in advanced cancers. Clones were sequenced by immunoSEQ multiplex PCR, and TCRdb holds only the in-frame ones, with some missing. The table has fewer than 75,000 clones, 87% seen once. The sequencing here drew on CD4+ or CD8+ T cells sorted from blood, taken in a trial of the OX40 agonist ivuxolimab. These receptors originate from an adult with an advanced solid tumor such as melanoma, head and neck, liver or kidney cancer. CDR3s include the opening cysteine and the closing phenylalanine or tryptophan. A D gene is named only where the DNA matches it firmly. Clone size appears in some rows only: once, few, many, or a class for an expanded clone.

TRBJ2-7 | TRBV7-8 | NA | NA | CASSLEGGTFYEQYF | TGTGCCAGCAGCTTAGAGGGGGGCACCTTCTACGAGCAGTACTTC
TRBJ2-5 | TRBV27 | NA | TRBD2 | CASSSGLAGGPQYF | TGTGCCAGCAGTTCAGGACTAGCGGGAGGGCCCCAGTACTTC
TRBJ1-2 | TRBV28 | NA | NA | CASSFDGFGGYTF | TGTGCCAGCAGTTTCGACGGATTTGGTGGCTACACCTTC
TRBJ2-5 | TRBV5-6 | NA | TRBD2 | CASSLGVGGIQETQYF | TGTGCCAGCAGCTTAGGAGTCGGGGGGATCCAAGAGACCCAGTACTTC
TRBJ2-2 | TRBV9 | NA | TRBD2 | CASSVEAGWAGELFF | TGTGCCAGCAGCGTGGAAGCGGGATGGGCCGGGGAGCTGTTTTTT
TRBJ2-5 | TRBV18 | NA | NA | CASSPSQITETQYF | TGTGCCAGCTCACCTAGTCAGATAACAGAGACCCAGTACTTC
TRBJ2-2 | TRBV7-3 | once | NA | CASSVGTPGELFF | TGTGCCAGCAGCGTAGGGACTCCCGGGGAGCTGTTTTTT
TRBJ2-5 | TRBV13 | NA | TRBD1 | CASSFGQGQETQYF | TGTGCCAGCAGCTTCGGACAGGGCCAAGAGACCCAGTACTTC
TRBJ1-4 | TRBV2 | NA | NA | CASRGPSTKLFF | TGTGCCAGCAGGGGACCCTCTACTAAACTGTTTTTT
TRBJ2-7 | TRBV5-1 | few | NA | CASSLGEMNYEQYF | TGCGCCAGCAGCTTGGGGGAAATGAACTACGAGCAGTACTTC
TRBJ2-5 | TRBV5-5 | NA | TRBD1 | CASSRQGPQETQYF | TGTGCCAGCAGCCGACAGGGACCCCAAGAGACCCAGTACTTC
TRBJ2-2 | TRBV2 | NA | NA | CAILGVPYTGELFF | TGTGCCATCCTGGGGGTCCCTTACACCGGGGAGCTGTTTTTT